This TCR beta chain appears in the sequencing data of a study of Ad26.COV2.S vaccination and SARS-CoV-2 variants. Study in general: A COV1001 Ad26.COV2.S trial-arm participant provided the sample. Once, or twice with 56 days between doses, Ad26.COV2.S was given intramuscularly.

Repertoires were generated with immunoSEQ multiplex PCR, while TCRdb's copy carries only in-frame clones and drops some. The sample lists approximately 300,000 clones, around 84% occurring once. A remark on this clone: Its antigen remains unidentified.

The study, taken as a whole, reports: The study found higher spike-specific TCR breadth in vaccine than placebo recipients.

The treatment was: 19 received Ad26.COV2.S at low or high dose, single or two shots; 5 received placebo; per-sample allocation not given. Sampling occurred on day 63 after the first vaccine or placebo injection. Germline-derived CDR1 and CDR2 are MGHRA and YSYEKL. The CDR3 length is 17 residues. Germline trimming cut 3 bases from V and 3 bases from J; bases unmatched to any gene: 13. The sequence came from a person aged 18-65 years who received the Ad26.COV2.S COVID-19 vaccine or a placebo. The chain combines TRBV4-1 with TRBJ1-2, with 7 bases lining up with TRBD1. This sample comprised peripheral blood, obtained in a trial of Ad26.COV2.S vaccine versus placebo. The CDR3 DNA follows: TGCGCCAGCAGCCAGGATCCGAGGGGGCCTCGGGACTATGGCTACACCTTC. The encoded protein is CASSQDPRGPRDYGYTF.